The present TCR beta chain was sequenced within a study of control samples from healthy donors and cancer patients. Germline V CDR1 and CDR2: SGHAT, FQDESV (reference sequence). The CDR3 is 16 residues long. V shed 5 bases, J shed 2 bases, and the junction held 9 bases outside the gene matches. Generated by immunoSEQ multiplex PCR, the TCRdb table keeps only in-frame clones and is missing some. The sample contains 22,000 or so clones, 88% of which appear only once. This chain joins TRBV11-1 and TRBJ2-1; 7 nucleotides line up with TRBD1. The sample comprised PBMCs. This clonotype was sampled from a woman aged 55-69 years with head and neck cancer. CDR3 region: CASSLRQGNAYNEQFF. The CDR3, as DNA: TGTGCCAGCAGCCTCCGACAGGGTAATGCCTACAATGAGCAGTTCTTC.